These T cell receptor beta chains were read from a single sample in a study of T cells in Graves' hyperthyroidism and ophthalmopathy. TCRdb independently ran MiXCR on the multiplex PCR reads; one entry per CDR3 protein. The sample shows 540,000 or so distinct CDR3 sequences, about 43% of them seen only once. The sequenced sample was peripheral blood or thyroid tissue (not recorded which). All receptors derive from an adult woman with Graves' disease, either hyperthyroidism or ophthalmopathy (not recorded which). The CDR3 runs from the conserved cysteine through the conserved F or W. A D gene is named only where the DNA matches it firmly. Not every row has a clone size; where given, it reads once, few, many or a size class.

D	size	V	J	DNA	CDR3
TRBD1	few	TRBV3-1	TRBJ2-5	TGTGCCAGCAGCCAAGATACAGGGGGAGAGACCCAGTACTTC	CASSQDTGGETQYF
-	many	TRBV12-3/TRBV12-4	TRBJ2-6	TGTGCCAGCAGATTACGCCGGGGCTCTGGGGCCAACGTCCTGACTTTC	CASRLRRGSGANVLTF
-	-	TRBV6-5	TRBJ1-2	TGTGCCAGCAGTGATAGAGGGGATGGCTACACCTTC	CASSDRGDGYTF
-	-	TRBV12-3/TRBV12-4	TRBJ2-2	TGTGCCAGCAGGCGGTACCAAGGGGGCACCGGGGAGCTGTTTTTT	CASRRYQGGTGELFF
-	many	TRBV10-3	TRBJ2-5	TGTGCCATAGCATCGGGCCGGGAGACCCAGTACTTC	CAIASGRETQYF
-	many	TRBV5-1	TRBJ2-2	TGCGCCAGCAGCCGTCAGACGGAGCTGTTTTTT	CASSRQTELFF
TRBD1	many	TRBV19	TRBJ1-4	TGTGCCAGTAGCCGGACAGGGTTCGAAAAACTGTTTTTT	CASSRTGFEKLFF
-	-	TRBV20-1	TRBJ1-2	TGCAGTGCTAGTGCGGGACCCTCTTCTTCTTACAACGCTGGCTACACCTTC	CSASAGPSSSYNAGYTF
-	many	TRBV7-9	TRBJ2-5	TGTGCCAGCAGCTTAAGCGTCGCCCAAGAGACCCAGTACTTC	CASSLSVAQETQYF
-	many	TRBV19	TRBJ1-5	TGTGCCAGTAGTGCCACCCAGGGCAATCAGCCCCAGCATTTT	CASSATQGNQPQHF
-	once	TRBV7-8	TRBJ2-5	TGTGCCAGCAACCAAATCAGAGAGACCCAGTACTTC	CASNQIRETQYF
-	-	TRBV10-3	TRBJ1-4	TGTGCCATCAGTGATTTAAACAGGGCAACTAATGAAAAACTGTTTTTT	CAISDLNRATNEKLFF
-	many	TRBV7-2	TRBJ1-4	TGTGCCAGCAGCTTCCGGGGTGGATGGGAAAAACTGTTTTTT	CASSFRGGWEKLFF
-	-	TRBV2	TRBJ1-1	TGTGCCCGCAGTCGGGCCGGGGGCACTGAAGCTTTCTTT	CARSRAGGTEAFF
-	-	TRBV7-3	TRBJ1-2	TGTGCCAGCAGCGGGGGGAATCAAGATCCATATGGCTACACCTTC	CASSGGNQDPYGYTF
-	many	TRBV2	TRBJ1-4	TGTGCCAGCAGTGGGACGGGGTCCACTAATGAAAAACTGTTTTTT	CASSGTGSTNEKLFF
TRBD1	-	TRBV7-3	TRBJ1-1	TGTGCCAGCAGCTTAAATGGACAGGGGGGCACTGAAGCTTTCTTT	CASSLNGQGGTEAFF
-	many	TRBV28	TRBJ1-5	TGTGCCAGCAGGGGAAGTAGCAATCAGCCCCAGCATTTT	CASRGSSNQPQHF
TRBD2	-	TRBV7-2	TRBJ2-7	TGTGCCAGCAGCGCCCGGACTAGCGGGAGTGGCGAGCAGTACTTC	CASSARTSGSGEQYF
-	many	TRBV25-1	TRBJ1-1	TGTGCCAGCAGTCCGGCGACAGGAGTTAAAGCTTTCTTT	CASSPATGVKAFF
-	-	TRBV7-2	TRBJ2-5	TGTGCCAGCAGCTTAGGGTGGGGGTGGGAGACCCAGTACTTC	CASSLGWGWETQYF
-	many	TRBV4-1	TRBJ1-2	TGCGCCAGCAGCCAAGAAGCACGTGACTATGGCTACACCTTC	CASSQEARDYGYTF
TRBD1	many	TRBV7-8	TRBJ2-7	TGTGCCAGCAGCATTACGCACAGGGGAATCAACGAGCAGTACTTC	CASSITHRGINEQYF
-	many	TRBV7-2	TRBJ2-7	TGTGCCAGCAGACGAGGACTAGGACAGGGTAACGAGCAGTACTTC	CASRRGLGQGNEQYF
-	-	TRBV10-3	TRBJ1-2	TGTGCCCTCTCCTCCGCGGGCTACACCTTC	CALSSAGYTF
-	-	TRBV5-8	TRBJ2-5	TGTGCCAGCAGCGTAGACCCAGAGAGGGGGGAGACCCAGTACTTC	CASSVDPERGETQYF
-	many	TRBV5-4	TRBJ1-1	TGTGCCAGCAGTAACGGGGGACAAGGGAACACTGAAGCTTTCTTT	CASSNGGQGNTEAFF
TRBD1	many	TRBV12-3/TRBV12-4	TRBJ2-5	TGTGCCAGCAGCAGAAGACAGGGGGGAGAGACCCAGTACTTC	CASSRRQGGETQYF
TRBD1	-	TRBV6-1	TRBJ2-5	TGTGCCAGCACCTTGACAGGGGCGAATCAGCCCCAGTACTTC	CASTLTGANQPQYF
-	-	TRBV13	TRBJ1-1	TGTGCCAGCAGCTCCCGGGGGAGGGGCACTGAAGCTTTCTTT	CASSSRGRGTEAFF
-	few	TRBV5-1	TRBJ1-1	TGCGCCAGCAGCTTGGGACAGGACCTGACTGAAGCTTTCTTT	CASSLGQDLTEAFF
-	many	TRBV2	TRBJ1-5	TGTGCCAGCAGTGAAGGGCGGGGGTTTTATAGCAATCAGCCCCAGCATTTT	CASSEGRGFYSNQPQHF
-	many	TRBV2	TRBJ1-1	TGTGCCAGCAGACCGGACACACACACTGAAGCTTTCTTT	CASRPDTHTEAFF
-	-	TRBV12-3/TRBV12-4	TRBJ2-3	TGTGCCGGCAGTTTCTTGGGTTTGGCAGATACGCAGTATTTT	CAGSFLGLADTQYF
-	few	TRBV6-1	TRBJ2-3	TGTGCCATTCAGACTATGGGAGAAGATACGCAGTATTTT	CAIQTMGEDTQYF
TRBD1	-	TRBV10-3	TRBJ1-5	TGTGCCATCAGTGACTCGGACAGGTTTAATCAGCCCCAGCATTTT	CAISDSDRFNQPQHF
TRBD1	-	TRBV19	TRBJ1-2	TGTGCCACTCATAAACAGGGGCCAAACTATGGCTACACCTTC	CATHKQGPNYGYTF
-	-	TRBV3-1	TRBJ2-7	TGTGCCAGCAGCCAAGGGTACAGGTCCCACGAGCAGTACTTC	CASSQGYRSHEQYF
-	many	TRBV9	TRBJ1-2	TGTGCCAGCAGCGTAGTTGCAGTACCGAACTATGGCTACACCTTC	CASSVVAVPNYGYTF
TRBD2	-	TRBV7-9	TRBJ2-2	TGTGCCAGCTCACCACCAAGCGGGAGAGGGATCACCGGGGAGCTGTTTTTT	CASSPPSGRGITGELFF
-	-	TRBV24-1	TRBJ2-7	TGTGCCACCAGTGCCAGGGGCTACGAGCAGTACTTC	CATSARGYEQYF
-	-	TRBV5-6	TRBJ1-2	TGTGCCAGCAGCTTTGGAGTCCTTTTTCGAGACTATGGCTACACCTTC	CASSFGVLFRDYGYTF
-	-	TRBV7-2	TRBJ2-5	TGTGCCAGCAGCTTACGGGGGAGCGGAACAGAGGCCCAGTACTTC	CASSLRGSGTEAQYF
-	-	TRBV10-3	TRBJ1-5	TGTGCCATCAGTGATGTGCCCCATCAGCCCCAGCATTTT	CAISDVPHQPQHF
-	-	TRBV2	TRBJ1-5	TGTGCCAGCAGTCCCCGCAGGTTTGGGATCAAACGAGATAGCAATCAGCCCCAGCATTTT	CASSPRRFGIKRDSNQPQHF
-	few	TRBV7-8	TRBJ1-1	TGTGCCAGCAGCTTAGCGTCCGGGGGCGGCACTGAAGCTTTCTTT	CASSLASGGGTEAFF
-	few	TRBV10-3	TRBJ1-6	TGTGCCAGCAGTGAGGAGGACTATTCACCCCTCCACTTT	CASSEEDYSPLHF
-	-	TRBV30	TRBJ1-6	TGTGCCTGGAGTAATTTAGATTCACCCCTCCACTTT	CAWSNLDSPLHF
-	many	TRBV29-1	TRBJ1-1	TGCAGCGTGGGGAACACTGAAGCTTTCTTT	CSVGNTEAFF
TRBD2	-	TRBV7-9	TRBJ2-5	TGTGCCAGCAGCTTCCGGAGACTAGCGGGAGGAGAGACCCAGTACTTC	CASSFRRLAGGETQYF
-	-	TRBV10-2	TRBJ2-3	TGCGCCAGCAGTGAGCATCTATTTACTAGCACAGATACGCAGTATTTT	CASSEHLFTSTDTQYF
TRBD1	few	TRBV19	TRBJ1-2	TGTGCCAGTAAAGCGCCGACAGGGGGGGACTATGGCTACACCTTC	CASKAPTGGDYGYTF
TRBD1	many	TRBV12-3/TRBV12-4	TRBJ1-2	TGTGCCAGCAGGGCCCGGACAGGGGATGGCTACACCTTC	CASRARTGDGYTF